One sample yielded the 5 T cell receptor beta chains listed below, sequenced in a study of OX40 agonist ivuxolimab in advanced cancers. Measured with immunoSEQ multiplex PCR; TCRdb has only the in-frame clones, and not every one. The sample records approximately 79,000 clones, roughly 85% being singletons. The specimen comprised CD4+ or CD8+ T cells sorted from blood, sampled in a trial of the OX40 agonist ivuxolimab. Every receptor here comes from an adult with an advanced solid tumor such as melanoma, head and neck, liver or kidney cancer.

The chain uses TRBV18 and TRBJ2-7, with TRBD2 matching 7 bases. Unmatched junction bases numbered 7, after V lost 3 bases and J lost 2 bases. This CDR3 comprises 15 residues. CDR1 KGHSH and CDR2 LQKENI come from the germline V gene. CDR3 sequence (DNA): TGTGCCAGCTCACCTTCTAGCGGTTACGCCTACGAGCAGTACTTC. It translates to CASSPSSGYAYEQYF.

This clone was counted only a few times. The chain uses TRBV7-6 and TRBJ1-5; D possibly corresponds to TRBD1 (6 bases). Trimming took off 0 bases at V and 6 bases at J, with 12 bases between the two ends. There are 15 residues in the CDR3. Per the germline V gene, CDR1 is SGHVS and CDR2 is FNYEAQ. CDR3 bases: TGTGCCAGCAGCTTAGCGAGGGGGGTGAGTCAGCCCCAGCATTTT. Its translation: CASSLARGVSQPQHF.

J is TRBJ2-5 and V is TRBV27; D unclear. The CDR3 contains 13 residues. Trimming stripped 5 bases from V and 5 bases from J, with 12 bases between. Germline assignment: CDR1 MNHEY and CDR2 SMNVEV (reference sequence). In DNA, the CDR3 is TGTGCCAGCAGTCCCCCGGGCAGGGAGACCCAGTACTTC. This translates into CASSPPGRETQYF.

This clone was recorded once. V and J are TRBV14 and TRBJ2-1; 8 bases agree with TRBD1. The CDR3 is 18 amino acids. V lost 0 bases to trimming and J lost 4 bases; unmatched junction nucleotides: 11. CDR1 and CDR2 (germline): SGHDN, FVKESK. The CDR3 protein is CASSQDRGSGTGYNEQFF. DNA of the CDR3: TGTGCCAGCAGCCAAGATCGGGGGTCCGGGACAGGTTACAATGAGCAGTTCTTC.

The CDR3 protein is CASDFRALGTGELFF. In nucleotides, the CDR3 is TGTGCCAGCGATTTCCGGGCCCTCGGGACCGGGGAGCTGTTTTTT. This sequence joins TRBV13 and TRBJ2-2; D is ambiguous. V lost 8 bases, J lost 5 bases, and 18 bases lay in between. CDR1 PRHDT and CDR2 FYEKMQ come from the germline V gene (reference sequence). The CDR3 has 15 amino acids.